The present entry profiles one T cell receptor beta chain with its context. This CDR3 has 20 residues. Germline V gene data show CDR1 as MNHEY and CDR2 as SVGEGT. V lost 2 bases and J lost 2; bases outside the gene matches: 11. The assay was immunoSEQ multiplex PCR, and TCRdb's table has in-frame clones only and misses some. The table lists roughly 160,000 clones, 84% of them singletons. The data were taken from a study of blood T cell repertoires in COVID-19. Study in general: COVID-19 samples from acute and convalescent phases originated in the United States, Italy and Spain.

Source material: peripheral blood. This rearrangement joins TRBV6-2 or TRBV6-3 to TRBJ2-3, with 15 bases aligning to TRBD2. This receptor was taken from a man younger than 30 with active or convalescent COVID-19. CDR3 DNA: TGTGCCAGCAGTTACGGAGGACTAGCGGGGGGGATGGGACCCACAGATACGCAGTATTTT. Its translation is CASSYGGLAGGMGPTDTQYF.